These T cell receptor beta chains were read from a single sample in a study of cytomegalovirus exposure and HLA in healthy donors. This table comes from immunoSEQ multiplex PCR, and its TCRdb copy is limited to in-frame clones, with some not included. In the table there are 200,000 to 250,000 clones, 82% of which are singletons. The specimen sequenced was PBMCs. These receptor sequences come from a woman aged 40 to 55 in good health and CMV-seropositive. The CDR3 runs from the conserved cysteine through the conserved F or W. The D gene is left open where the match is weak. Rows give clone size only sometimes, using once, few, many, or a class for an expanded clone.

DNA | CDR3 | J | size | V | D
TGTGCCAGCAGCTCCAGGACTAGCGGGCCACGCTCCTACAATGAGCAGTTCTTC | CASSSRTSGPRSYNEQFF | TRBJ2-1 | NA | TRBV5-4 | TRBD2
TGTGCCAGCAGCTCGGGGACTCATTCCTACAATGAGCAGTTCTTC | CASSSGTHSYNEQFF | TRBJ2-1 | NA | TRBV9 | NA
TGTGCCAGCAGTGAATATGGGCGGGGCAACCAAGAGACCCAGTACTTC | CASSEYGRGNQETQYF | TRBJ2-5 | NA | TRBV25-1 | NA
TGCGCCAGCAGCCAAGATCCCCACAGGGGGGTTGAAAAACTGTTTTTT | CASSQDPHRGVEKLFF | TRBJ1-4 | NA | TRBV4-3 | TRBD1
TGTGCCAGCAGCCTAGCAGGGACAGGGACTGGGGCCAACGTCCTGACTTTC | CASSLAGTGTGANVLTF | TRBJ2-6 | NA | TRBV7-2 | TRBD1
TGTGCCAGCAGCTTAGAGACAGGGCGGTCTGGAAACACCATATATTTT | CASSLETGRSGNTIYF | TRBJ1-3 | NA | TRBV7-9 | TRBD1
TGCGCCAGCAGTGAGTCGCTAGCGGGGGGCCCTATAGAGCAGTACTTC | CASSESLAGGPIEQYF | TRBJ2-7 | NA | TRBV10-2 | TRBD2
TGTGCCAGCAGCTTAGGGGACAGGGGCTCGGGGAATGAGCAGTTCTTC | CASSLGDRGSGNEQFF | TRBJ2-1 | NA | TRBV7-6 | TRBD1
TGTGCCTGGTCTAGGGGTCCCATGAACACCGGGGAGCTGTTTTTT | CAWSRGPMNTGELFF | TRBJ2-2 | NA | TRBV30 | NA
TGTGCCAGCAGTTCAGGGGGTAGCGGTGAAAAACTGTTTTTT | CASSSGGSGEKLFF | TRBJ1-4 | few | TRBV28 | TRBD1
TGCGCCAGCAGCTTGGGGGGGCGTTCCGGCTACACCTTC | CASSLGGRSGYTF | TRBJ1-2 | once | TRBV4-1 | NA
TGTGCCAGCAGCCAGATTACAGGGTCTGGGGGCTACACCTTC | CASSQITGSGGYTF | TRBJ1-2 | NA | TRBV14 | NA
TGTGCCAGCAGCGACAGGGACAGTCCTAATGAAAAACTGTTTTTT | CASSDRDSPNEKLFF | TRBJ1-4 | NA | TRBV7-2 | TRBD1
TGTGCCAGCAATAGCGGGACGGGCAATGAGCAGTTCTTC | CASNSGTGNEQFF | TRBJ2-1 | once | TRBV25-1 | TRBD2
TGCGCCAGCAGCCAAGGTACAGGGGGCGAGGAAAAACTGTTTTTT | CASSQGTGGEEKLFF | TRBJ1-4 | NA | TRBV4-3 | TRBD1
TGTGCCAGCAGCCCCGCAGGGGCCGCTGAAGCTTTCTTT | CASSPAGAAEAFF | TRBJ1-1 | NA | TRBV7-3 | NA
TGTGCCAGCAGTGACGCCATGCTTAGCTATGGCTACACCTTC | CASSDAMLSYGYTF | TRBJ1-2 | NA | TRBV6-1 | NA
TGTGCCAGCAGGGGAGGACAGGGGGTAGGCAATGAGCAGTTCTTC | CASRGGQGVGNEQFF | TRBJ2-1 | NA | TRBV27 | TRBD1
TGTGCCATCAGTGAGTCGATGGCGGGAGAAGGGTACAATGAGCAGTTCTTC | CAISESMAGEGYNEQFF | TRBJ2-1 | NA | TRBV10-3 | TRBD2
TGCGCCAGCAGCCGGGGACTAGCGGGAGGATCTGGGGAGCTGTTTTTT | CASSRGLAGGSGELFF | TRBJ2-2 | NA | TRBV4-1 | TRBD2
TGCGCCAGCAGTGAGCGTACAGGGGGCTGGGATCAGCCCCAGCATTTT | CASSERTGGWDQPQHF | TRBJ1-5 | NA | TRBV10-1 | TRBD1
TGTGCCAGCAGTTTATGGGGACAGGGGACCTATGGCTACACCTTC | CASSLWGQGTYGYTF | TRBJ1-2 | NA | TRBV28 | TRBD1